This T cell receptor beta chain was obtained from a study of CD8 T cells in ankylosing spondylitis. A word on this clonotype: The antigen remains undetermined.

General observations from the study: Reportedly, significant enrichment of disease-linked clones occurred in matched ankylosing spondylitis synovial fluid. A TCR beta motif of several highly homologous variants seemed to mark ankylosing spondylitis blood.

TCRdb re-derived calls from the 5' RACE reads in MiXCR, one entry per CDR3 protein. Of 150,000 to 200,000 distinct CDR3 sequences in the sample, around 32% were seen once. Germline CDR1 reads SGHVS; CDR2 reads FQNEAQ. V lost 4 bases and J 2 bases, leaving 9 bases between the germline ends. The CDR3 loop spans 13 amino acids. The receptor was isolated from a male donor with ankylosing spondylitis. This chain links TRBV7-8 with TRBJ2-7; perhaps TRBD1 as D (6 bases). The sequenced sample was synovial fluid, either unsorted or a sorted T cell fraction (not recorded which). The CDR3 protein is CASSSWDTYEQYF. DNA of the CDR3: TGTGCCAGCAGCTCATGGGACACCTACGAGCAGTACTTC.